The T cell receptor beta chain described here comes from a study of graft-versus-host responses after intestinal transplantation. On the study more broadly: After anti-thymocyte globulin induction, recipients took tacrolimus and steroids for 3 to 4 years.

Using immunoSEQ multiplex PCR, the repertoire was profiled, and TCRdb retains in-frame clones only, with some absent. Here the sample spans about 21,000 clones, approximately 40% being singletons. This clone counts as medium-sized. Notes on the study in general: Early HvG declines after transplant were associated with peak circulating GvH clone levels.

V gave up 3 bases and J gave up 7 bases, with 19 bases separating them. Germline-derived CDR1 and CDR2 are SGHDT and YYEEEE. The CDR3 totals 16 residues. Irradiated, violet-dye-labeled stimulator cells, 200,000 in number, were plated with 200,000 CFSE-labeled responder cells. The authors sorted proliferating CFSE-low CD3+CD4+ and CD3+CD8+ responders after the reaction. The TCR originated in a human patient who received an intestinal transplant. Source: alloreactive CD8+ T cells from a mixed lymphocyte reaction culture, taken before intestinal transplant. Subset given: CFSE-low proliferating T cells sorted from roughly 6-day pre-transplant mixed lymphocyte reaction (GvH or HvG direction). The V gene is TRBV5-6, the J gene TRBJ1-4; perhaps TRBD1 as D (5 bases). CDR3 sequence reads: CASSWSTGTHSEKLFF. Written as DNA, the CDR3 is TGTGCCAGCAGCTGGTCTACCGGGACCCATAGTGAAAAACTGTTTTTT.